The 15 T cell receptor beta chains listed next were all sequenced from one sample in a study of T cell repertoires in cytomegalovirus infection. For these receptors, no antigen is known. In TCRdb, the reads were re-called with MiXCR into one record per CDR3 protein. This sample has approximately 310,000 distinct CDR3 sequences, with around 25% found just once. The material sequenced was cultured PBMCs, taken from culture after CMV antigen stimulation. The source of these receptors is a human donor in good health (CMV status not recorded). Some clones in this sample may be carry-over from other donors' samples.

This clonotype was recorded many times. The rearrangement joins TRBV7-9 to TRBJ1-1, with D unclear. Trimming left V 5 bases short and J 3 bases short, with 16 bases between. Germline CDR1 and CDR2: SEHNR and FQNEAQ (reference sequence). This CDR3 contains 15 residues. CDR3 sequence reads: CASSPRGRDHTEAFF. The CDR3 DNA follows: TGTGCCAGCAGCCCGAGAGGGCGTGATCACACTGAAGCTTTCTTT.

The chain employs TRBV7-9 and TRBJ2-5; D possibly corresponds to TRBD1 (6 bases). The CDR3 runs 15 residues. V was trimmed by 5 bases and J by 6 bases, leaving 19 bases between them. Germline V gives CDR1 SEHNR, CDR2 FQNEAQ (reference sequence). The CDR3 DNA sequence: TGTGCCAGCAGCCTCAATTCAGGGGCGGGCCAGACCCAGTACTTC. Translated: CASSLNSGAGQTQYF. The variable domain in full, completed from reference TRBV7-9 and TRBJ2-5, reads DTGVSQNPRHKITKRGQNVTFRCDPISEHNRLYWYRQTLGQGPEFLTYFQNEAQLEKSRLLSDRFSAERPKGSFSTLEIQRTEQGDSAMYLCASSLNSGAGQTQYFGPGTRLLVL.

The V and J genes are TRBV6-5 and TRBJ2-1, with 10 bases aligning to TRBD2. The CDR3 extends over 15 amino acids. Germline assignment: CDR1 MNHEY and CDR2 SVGAGI. V shed 6 bases and J 8 bases; nucleotides not matched to a gene: 10. This chain's CDR3 is CASRKTSGIIHEQFF. CDR3 DNA: TGTGCCAGCAGGAAAACTAGCGGGATTATCCATGAGCAGTTCTTC.

This clonotype has only a few counts. The chain couples TRBV4-3 to TRBJ2-1; 10 bases match TRBD1. Germline-derived CDR1 and CDR2 are LGHNA and YSLEER. V lost 3 bases, J lost 12 bases, and 14 bases stayed unmatched. This CDR3 region has 16 residues. The DNA of the CDR3 is TGCGCCAGCAGCCAGGGACTCCGACAGGGGGCGGATGGGCAGTTCTTC. As protein: CASSQGLRQGADGQFF.

This chain uses TRBV29-1 with TRBJ2-5; D tentatively reads TRBD1 or TRBD2 (5 bases each). The CDR3 has 14 residues. Per the germline V gene, CDR1 is SQVTM and CDR2 is ANQGSEA. V shed 7 bases and J shed 7 bases, with 22 bases lying between them. The CDR3 bases are TGCAGCGGGGGACGGCTTGATCTGGACGGGACCCAGTACTTC. It is translated as CSGGRLDLDGTQYF.

This clonotype was found a few times. The V and J genes are TRBV6-5 and TRBJ2-6, with a possible D match to TRBD2 (5 bases). CDR1 is MNHEY, CDR2 SVGAGI, per germline. Trimming removed 6 bases at V and 4 bases at J, with 22 bases between. CDR3 length: 18 residues. The CDR3 nucleotides read TGTGCCAGCAGCTCCCCGTACTCCCTAACGGGGGGGGCCAACGTCCTGACTTTC. Residues: CASSSPYSLTGGANVLTF.

This clonotype occurred many times. This chain uses TRBV7-2 with TRBJ2-7; D perhaps matches TRBD2 (5 bases). Trimming cost V 6 bases and J 6 bases, with 12 bases left between them. The CDR3 covers 12 residues. Germline V CDR1 and CDR2: SGHTA, FQGNSA. The DNA for the CDR3 is TGTGCCAGCAGTCCAGCGGTCGGCGAGCAGTACTTC. Residues: CASSPAVGEQYF. Using reference TRBV7-2 and TRBJ2-7 for the parts outside the CDR3, the full variable domain is GAGVSQSPSNKVTEKGKDVELRCDPISGHTALYWYRQSLGQGLEFLIYFQGNSAPDKSGLPSDRFSAERTGGSVSTLTIQRTQQEDSAVYLCASSPAVGEQYFGPGTRLTVT.

This clonotype was counted a few times. Mismatch with germline at one junction end may stem from a read error. This sequence joins TRBV28 and TRBJ2-1, with TRBD1 matching over 9 bases. The CDR3 runs 14 residues. Germline V gene lookup returns CDR1 MDHEN and CDR2 SYDVKM. CDR3 nucleotides: TGTGCCAGCGGTTTGGGGGACAGGGCGAATGAGCAGTTCTTC. Translating it yields CASGLGDRANEQFF.

This clonotype turned up a few times. The genes are TRBV7-8 and TRBJ2-7, with TRBD2 identical over 10 bases. Germline V gene sequence: CDR1 SGHVS, CDR2 FQNEAQ. Trimming removed 0 bases from V and 3 bases from J; junction bases left unmatched: 11. CDR3 length: 18 residues. The CDR3 bases are TGTGCCAGCAGCTTAGCGCTTCCTAGCGGGAGTTGGAGCTACGAGCAGTACGTC. Translated, it gives CASSLALPSGSWSYEQYV.

This clonotype was seen repeatedly, ten times or more. This rearrangement joins TRBV7-2 to TRBJ2-3; possible D gene TRBD2, 5 bases. V was trimmed by 7 bases and J by 0 bases, leaving 17 bases between them. Germline V CDR1 and CDR2: SGHTA, FQGNSA. This CDR3 comprises 16 residues. The CDR3 coding sequence is TGTGCCAGCACCTTGATGGGAATAGCGAGCACAGATACGCAGTATTTT. It is translated as CASTLMGIASTDTQYF.

There are a few counts of this clonotype. V and J are TRBV20-1 and TRBJ1-1; D may be TRBD1 (5 bases). Trimming removed 3 bases at V and 4 bases at J, with 9 bases between. Germline CDR1 is DFQATT and CDR2 is SNEGSKA (reference sequence). The CDR3 totals 12 residues. CDR3 residues: CSASLQGTEAFF. The CDR3 region has the DNA TGCAGTGCTAGTTTGCAGGGCACTGAAGCTTTCTTT.

Only a few counts were recorded for this clonotype. The V and J genes are TRBV4-2 and TRBJ2-1, with 12 bases aligning to TRBD2. This CDR3 is 17 amino acids long. V was pared by 1 base and J by 9 bases, with 10 bases of the junction left unmatched. Germline-derived CDR1 and CDR2 are LGHNA and YNFKEQ. The CDR3 DNA follows: TGTGCCAGCAGCCAAGGGGTGACTAGCGGGAGAGAAGGTGAGCAGTTCTTC. It is translated as CASSQGVTSGREGEQFF.

This chain uses TRBV24-1 with TRBJ2-1; TRBD1 agrees at 8 bases. Germline trimming cut 3 bases from V and 7 bases from J; bases unmatched to any gene: 7. The CDR3 sequence is 15 residues long. The germline V gene encodes CDR1 KGHDR and CDR2 SFDVKD. DNA of the CDR3: TGTGCCACCAGTGATCAGGACAGGGTGGGGAATGAGCAGTTCTTC. It is translated as CATSDQDRVGNEQFF.

V is TRBV7-9 and J is TRBJ2-7; D might be TRBD1 (5 bases). Germline lookup yields CDR1 SEHNR and CDR2 FQNEAQ (reference sequence). CDR3 length: 13 residues. V was cut by 4 bases and J by 2 bases, with 9 bases left in between. As DNA, the CDR3 is TGTGCCAGCAGCTCTCCGACAGCCTACGAGCAGTACGTC. It is translated as CASSSPTAYEQYV.

The chain is built from TRBV20-1 and TRBJ1-5, with D possibly matching TRBD1 (5 bases). Germline V gene sequence: CDR1 DFQATT, CDR2 SNEGSKA (reference sequence). The CDR3 runs to 15 residues. V was trimmed by 4 bases and J by 10 bases, leaving 23 bases between them. The DNA of the CDR3 is TGCAGTGCTAACTCTCCCCACTGGACAACCTTTCCCCAGCATTTT. It translates to CSANSPHWTTFPQHF.